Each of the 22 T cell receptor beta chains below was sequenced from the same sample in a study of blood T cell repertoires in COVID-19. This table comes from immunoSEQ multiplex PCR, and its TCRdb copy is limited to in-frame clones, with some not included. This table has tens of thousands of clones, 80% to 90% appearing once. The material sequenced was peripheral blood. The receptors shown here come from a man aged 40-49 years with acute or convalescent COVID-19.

CDR3 in DNA: TGTGCCAGCAGTCCCAGGGACGAGCAGTACTTC. Protein: CASSPRDEQYF. The V gene is TRBV6-5, the J gene TRBJ2-7; a possible D gene is TRBD1 (5 bases). Germline CDR1 is MNHEY and CDR2 is SVGAGI. This CDR3 spans 11 amino acids. V was pared by 5 bases and J by 5 bases, with 7 bases between.

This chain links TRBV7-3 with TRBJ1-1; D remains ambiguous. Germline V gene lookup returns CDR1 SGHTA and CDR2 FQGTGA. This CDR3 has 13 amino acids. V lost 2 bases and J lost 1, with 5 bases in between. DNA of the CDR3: TGTGCCAGCAGCTTACAGGAGAACACTGAAGCTTTCTTT. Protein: CASSLQENTEAFF.

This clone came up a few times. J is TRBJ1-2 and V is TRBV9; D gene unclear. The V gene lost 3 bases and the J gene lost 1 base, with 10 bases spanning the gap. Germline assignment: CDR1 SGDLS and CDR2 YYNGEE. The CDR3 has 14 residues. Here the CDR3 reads CASSGTVHNYGYTF. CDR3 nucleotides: TGTGCCAGCAGCGGAACAGTACATAACTATGGCTACACCTTC.

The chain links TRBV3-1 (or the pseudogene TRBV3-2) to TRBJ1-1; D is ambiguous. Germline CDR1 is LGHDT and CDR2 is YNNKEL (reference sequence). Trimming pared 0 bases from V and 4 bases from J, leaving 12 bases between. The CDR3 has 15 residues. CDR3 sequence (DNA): TGTGCCAGCAGCCAAGATGTAGGAGGGCCCACTGAAGCTTTCTTT. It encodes CASSQDVGGPTEAFF.

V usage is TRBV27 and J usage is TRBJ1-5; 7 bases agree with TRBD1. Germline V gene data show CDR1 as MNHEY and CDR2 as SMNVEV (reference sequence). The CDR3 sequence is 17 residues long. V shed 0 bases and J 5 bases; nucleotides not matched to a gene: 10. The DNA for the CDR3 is TGTGCCAGCAGTTTATCCTCTTTACAGCAGGGGGATCAGCCCCAGCATTTT. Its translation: CASSLSSLQQGDQPQHF.

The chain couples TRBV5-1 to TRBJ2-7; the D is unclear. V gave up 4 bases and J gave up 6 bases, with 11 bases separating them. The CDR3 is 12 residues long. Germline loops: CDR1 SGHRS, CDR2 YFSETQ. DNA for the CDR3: TGCGCCAGCAGCACCCCTCCCGGCGAGCAGTACTTC. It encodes CASSTPPGEQYF. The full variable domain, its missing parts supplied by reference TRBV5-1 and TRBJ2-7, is KAGVTQTPRYLIKTRGQQVTLSCSPISGHRSVSWYQQTPGQGLQFLFEYFSETQRNKGNFPGRFSGRQFSNSRSEMNVSTLELGDSALYLCASSTPPGEQYFGPGTRLTVT.

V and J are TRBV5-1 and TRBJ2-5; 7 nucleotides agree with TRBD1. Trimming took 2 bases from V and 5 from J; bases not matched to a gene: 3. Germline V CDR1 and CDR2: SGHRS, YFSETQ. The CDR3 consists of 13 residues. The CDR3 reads CASSLNRGETQYF. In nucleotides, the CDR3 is TGCGCCAGCAGCTTAAACAGGGGTGAGACCCAGTACTTC.

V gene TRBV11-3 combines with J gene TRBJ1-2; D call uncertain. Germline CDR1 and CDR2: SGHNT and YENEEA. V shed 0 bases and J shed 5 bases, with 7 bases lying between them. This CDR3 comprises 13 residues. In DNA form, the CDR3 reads TGTGCCAGCAGCTTAGATCCGGGGTATGGCTACACCTTC. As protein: CASSLDPGYGYTF.

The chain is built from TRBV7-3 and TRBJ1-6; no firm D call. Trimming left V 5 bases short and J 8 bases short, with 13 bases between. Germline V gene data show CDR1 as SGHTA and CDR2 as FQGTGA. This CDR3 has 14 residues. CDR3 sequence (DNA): TGTGCCAGCAGCCGACTCGGCGGGGATTCACCCCTCCACTTT. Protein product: CASSRLGGDSPLHF.

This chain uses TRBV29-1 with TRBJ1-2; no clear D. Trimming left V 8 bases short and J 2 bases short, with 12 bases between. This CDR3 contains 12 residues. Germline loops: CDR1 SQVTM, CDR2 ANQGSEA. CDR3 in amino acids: CSPGGRNYGYTF. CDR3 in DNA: TGCAGCCCCGGCGGCAGAAACTATGGCTACACCTTC.

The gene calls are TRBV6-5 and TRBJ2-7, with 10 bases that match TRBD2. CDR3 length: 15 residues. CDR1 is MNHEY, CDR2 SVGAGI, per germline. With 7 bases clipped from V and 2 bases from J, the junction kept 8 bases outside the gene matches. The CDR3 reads CASISSGGAPYEQYF. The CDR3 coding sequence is TGTGCCAGCATCTCCAGCGGGGGGGCCCCCTACGAGCAGTACTTC.

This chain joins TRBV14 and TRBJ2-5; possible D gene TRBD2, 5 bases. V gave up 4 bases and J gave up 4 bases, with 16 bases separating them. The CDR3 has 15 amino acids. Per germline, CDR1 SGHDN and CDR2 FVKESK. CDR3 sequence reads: CASSRARGGIETQYF. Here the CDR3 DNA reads TGTGCCAGCAGCCGAGCCCGGGGTGGAATAGAGACCCAGTACTTC.

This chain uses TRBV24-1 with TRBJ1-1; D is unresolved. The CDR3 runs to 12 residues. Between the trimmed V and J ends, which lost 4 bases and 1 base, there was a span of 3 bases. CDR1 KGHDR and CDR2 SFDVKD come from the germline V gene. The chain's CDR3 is CATSDQNTEAFF. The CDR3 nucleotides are TGTGCCACCAGTGACCAGAACACTGAAGCTTTCTTT.

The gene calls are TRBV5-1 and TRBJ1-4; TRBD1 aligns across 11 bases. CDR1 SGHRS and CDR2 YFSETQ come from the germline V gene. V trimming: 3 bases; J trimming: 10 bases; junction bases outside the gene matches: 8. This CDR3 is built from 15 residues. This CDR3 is CASSSRTGGEGKLFF. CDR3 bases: TGCGCCAGCAGCTCCCGGACAGGGGGCGAAGGAAAACTGTTTTTT.

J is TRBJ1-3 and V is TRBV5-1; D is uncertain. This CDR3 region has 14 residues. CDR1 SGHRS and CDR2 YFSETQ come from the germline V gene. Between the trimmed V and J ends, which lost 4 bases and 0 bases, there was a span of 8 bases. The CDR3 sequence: CASSELASGNTIYF. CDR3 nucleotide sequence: TGCGCCAGCAGCGAACTCGCCTCTGGAAACACCATATATTTT.

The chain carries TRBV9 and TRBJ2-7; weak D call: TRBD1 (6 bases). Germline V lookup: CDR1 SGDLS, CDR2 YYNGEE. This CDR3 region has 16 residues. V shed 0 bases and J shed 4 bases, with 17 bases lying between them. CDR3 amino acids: CASSVAGRGRFYEQYF. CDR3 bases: TGTGCCAGCAGCGTAGCCGGTAGGGGGAGATTTTACGAGCAGTACTTC.

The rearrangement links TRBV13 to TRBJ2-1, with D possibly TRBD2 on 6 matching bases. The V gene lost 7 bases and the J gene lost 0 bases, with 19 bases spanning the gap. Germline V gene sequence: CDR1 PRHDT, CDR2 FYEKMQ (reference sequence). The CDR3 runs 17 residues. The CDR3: CASTRYGGGSSYNEQFF. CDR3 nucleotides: TGTGCCAGCACTCGATACGGGGGTGGTAGCTCCTACAATGAGCAGTTCTTC. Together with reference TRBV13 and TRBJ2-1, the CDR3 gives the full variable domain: AAGVIQSPRHLIKEKRETATLKCYPIPRHDTVYWYQQGPGQDPQFLISFYEKMQSDKGSIPDRFSAQQFSDYHSELNMSSLELGDSALYFCASTRYGGGSSYNEQFFGPGTRLTVL.

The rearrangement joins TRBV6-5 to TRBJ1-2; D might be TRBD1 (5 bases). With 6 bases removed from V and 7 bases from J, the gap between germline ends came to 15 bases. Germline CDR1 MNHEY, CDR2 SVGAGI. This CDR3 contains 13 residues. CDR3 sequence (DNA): TGTGCCAGCAGCTGGGGGGGGGTAAGTGGCTACACCTTC. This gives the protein CASSWGGVSGYTF.

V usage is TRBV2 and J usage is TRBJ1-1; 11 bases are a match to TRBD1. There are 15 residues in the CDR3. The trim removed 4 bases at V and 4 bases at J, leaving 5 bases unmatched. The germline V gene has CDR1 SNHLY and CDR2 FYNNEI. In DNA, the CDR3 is TGTGCCAGCAGTGGGACAGGGGGCGTTAGCACTGAAGCTTTCTTT. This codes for CASSGTGGVSTEAFF. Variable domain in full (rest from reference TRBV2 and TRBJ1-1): EPEVTQTPSHQVTQMGQEVILRCVPISNHLYFYWYRQILGQKVEFLVSFYNNEISEKSEIFDDQFSVERPDGSNFTLKIRSTKLEDSAMYFCASSGTGGVSTEAFFGQGTRLTVV.

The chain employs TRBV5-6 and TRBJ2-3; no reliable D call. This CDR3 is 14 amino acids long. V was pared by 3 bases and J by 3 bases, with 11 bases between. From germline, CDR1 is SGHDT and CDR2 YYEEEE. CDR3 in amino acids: CASSWSVATDTQYF. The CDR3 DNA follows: TGTGCCAGCAGCTGGTCTGTGGCAACAGATACGCAGTATTTT.

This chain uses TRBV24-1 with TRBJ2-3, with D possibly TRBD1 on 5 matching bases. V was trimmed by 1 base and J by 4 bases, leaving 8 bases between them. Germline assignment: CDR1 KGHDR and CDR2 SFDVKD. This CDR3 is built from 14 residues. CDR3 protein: CATSDFRGSDTQYF. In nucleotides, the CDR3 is TGTGCCACCAGTGATTTTAGGGGCTCAGATACGCAGTATTTT.

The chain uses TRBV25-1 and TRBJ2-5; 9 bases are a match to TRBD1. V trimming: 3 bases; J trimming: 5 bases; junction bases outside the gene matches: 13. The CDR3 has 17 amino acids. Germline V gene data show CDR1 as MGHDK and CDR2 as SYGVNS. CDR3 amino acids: CASSDPPGQGGVETQYF. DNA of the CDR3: TGTGCCAGCAGTGACCCCCCGGGACAGGGAGGTGTCGAGACCCAGTACTTC.